At least ten counts were recorded for the clone carrying this TCR beta chain. The antigen is unknown. This CDR3 has 15 amino acids. V was pared by 7 bases and J by 2 bases, with 17 bases between. CDR1 is MNHEY and CDR2 is SVGEGT in the germline V gene. This sample stems from a study of CD8 T cells in ankylosing spondylitis. A quantitative 5'-RACE method, one with molecular barcodes, was used to make TCR beta libraries. Using its own MiXCR run on the 5' RACE reads, TCRdb lists one record per CDR3 protein. The sample contains over 95,000 distinct CDR3 sequences, roughly 8.3% of which appear only once. Study results and caveats: Earlier literature documents some of the motif variants in reactive arthritis synovial fluid and blood. Roughly eight highly homologous variants made up a TCR beta motif that seemed to typify ankylosing spondylitis blood. There was reportedly significant enrichment of clones that were disease-linked in matched ankylosing spondylitis synovial fluid.

V and J are TRBV6-2 or TRBV6-3 and TRBJ2-5, with a tentative D call TRBD2 (5 bases). The specimen was blood, either unsorted or a sorted T cell fraction (not recorded which). The TCR was taken from a male donor with ankylosing spondylitis or in good health (not recorded which). The CDR3 region is CASITHRGKQETQYF. The CDR3, as DNA: TGTGCCAGCATCACTCACCGAGGGAAGCAAGAGACCCAGTACTTC.